Below, 27 T cell receptor beta chains from the same sample are listed, as sequenced in a study of cytomegalovirus exposure and HLA in healthy donors. The study ran its PCR with 60 Vbeta and 13 Jbeta primers. Data came from immunoSEQ multiplex PCR; TCRdb stores just in-frame clones and leaves some out. The data contain 150,000 to 200,000 clones, more than 60% of them singletons. Input material: PBMCs. All receptors derive from a human donor in good health.

J is TRBJ2-5 and V is TRBV2, with D possibly matching TRBD2 (6 bases). CDR3 length equals 13 residues. The V gene lost 10 bases and the J gene lost 5 bases, with 17 bases spanning the gap. The V gene's germline CDR1 is SNHLY and CDR2 FYNNEI. The CDR3 DNA reads as TGTGCCACCGCGGCACTAGGGAGGGAGACCCAGTACTTC. Its translation: CATAALGRETQYF.

The chain couples TRBV6-1 to TRBJ2-5; D is possibly TRBD2 (5 bases). CDR3 length: 14 amino acids. V dropped 4 bases and J dropped 7 bases, with 16 bases sitting between them. Germline-derived CDR1 and CDR2 are MNHNS and SASEGT. The CDR3 bases are TGTGCCAGCAGTGTAGAACTGTCTGCGGGGACCCAGTACTTC. This translates into CASSVELSAGTQYF.

The chain links TRBV19 to TRBJ1-2, with unresolved D. V gave up 2 bases and J gave up 8 bases, with 9 bases separating them. The CDR3 spans 12 residues. Germline CDR1 reads LNHDA; CDR2 reads SQIVND (reference sequence). CDR3 loop: CASSITGRGYTF. CDR3 DNA: TGTGCCAGTAGTATAACCGGGAGAGGCTACACCTTC.

CDR3 sequence reads: CATSRDPTQDTQYF. In DNA form, the CDR3 reads TGTGCCACCAGCAGAGACCCCACTCAAGATACGCAGTATTTT. The rearrangement uses TRBV15 and TRBJ2-3; D gene uncertain. Germline assignment: CDR1 LNHNV and CDR2 YYDKDF (reference sequence). This CDR3 is built from 14 residues. The V end lost 0 bases, the J end lost 5 bases, and 9 bases lay between the germline ends.

In this sample, this clone turned up once. One end of the junction does not line up with germline, which may come from a read error. The V call is TRBV7-9, the J call TRBJ1-6; D remains ambiguous. The V gene's germline CDR1 is SEHNR and CDR2 FQNEAQ (reference sequence). The length of the CDR3 is 13 residues. CDR3 sequence (DNA): TGTTCCAGCAGTCCATCCAGTAATTCACCCCTCCACTTT. It codes for CSSSPSSNSPLHF.

The V and J genes are TRBV7-8 and TRBJ2-3; tentatively, D is TRBD1 (6 bases). The V and J ends lost 10 bases and 2 bases respectively, with 13 bases between them. The germline gives CDR1 SGHVS, CDR2 FQNEAQ. There are 13 residues in the CDR3. The CDR3: CATEAGATDTQYF. CDR3 nucleotide sequence: TGTGCCACAGAGGCAGGGGCCACAGATACGCAGTATTTT.

This sequence joins TRBV7-2 and TRBJ2-3, with a tentative D call TRBD2 (5 bases). The CDR3 is 13 residues long. The ends were cut back, 6 bases at V and 1 base at J, with 8 bases in the middle. CDR1 SGHTA and CDR2 FQGNSA come from the germline V gene. DNA for the CDR3: TGTGCCAGCAGGGGTAGCGGCACAGATACGCAGTATTTT. Encoded protein: CASRGSGTDTQYF.

This chain connects TRBV6-5 to TRBJ2-1, with TRBD2 identical over 11 bases. Trimming took 7 bases from V and 4 from J; bases not matched to a gene: 6. The CDR3 has 15 residues. Germline CDR1 reads MNHEY; CDR2 reads SVGAGI. CDR3 DNA: TGTGCCAGCACCCGGACTAGCGGGCCTTACAATGAGCAGTTCTTC. As protein: CASTRTSGPYNEQFF.

This clone was counted only a few times. This chain joins TRBV7-3 and TRBJ2-3; 10 nucleotides align to TRBD1. V was pared by 2 bases and J by 2 bases, with 7 bases of the junction left unmatched. Germline CDR1 reads SGHTA; CDR2 reads FQGTGA. The CDR3 has 17 amino acids. In DNA form, the CDR3 reads TGTGCCAGCAGCTTAGGACGGGACAGGGGATACACAGATACGCAGTATTTT. It codes for CASSLGRDRGYTDTQYF.

This clone was seen once. CDR3 DNA: TGCGCCAGCAGCTTGGGCGGGCAGCAAGAGACCCAGTACTTC. This encodes CASSLGGQQETQYF. V and J are TRBV5-1 and TRBJ2-5; tentatively, D is TRBD2 (5 bases). The CDR3 totals 14 residues. Germline loops: CDR1 SGHRS, CDR2 YFSETQ. V was pared by 0 bases and J by 2 bases, with 8 bases between.

The chain links TRBV18 to TRBJ2-7; D is undetermined. The V gene's germline CDR1 is KGHSH and CDR2 LQKENI. Trimming removed 4 bases at V and 3 bases at J, with 16 bases between. The CDR3 runs to 15 residues. CDR3: CASSRSALPGYEQYF. The CDR3 DNA follows: TGTGCCAGCTCACGTTCCGCGTTACCGGGCTACGAGCAGTACTTC. The whole variable domain, remainder taken from reference TRBV18 and TRBJ2-7, is NAGVMQNPRHLVRRRGQEARLRCSPMKGHSHVYWYRQLPEEGLKFMVYLQKENIIDESGMPKERFSAEFPKEGPSILRIQQVVRGDSAAYFCASSRSALPGYEQYFGPGTRLTVT.

The V call is TRBV6-5, the J call TRBJ2-5; 7 bases are a match to TRBD2. V dropped 4 bases and J dropped 5; count of bases not matched to a gene: 7. CDR3 length: 14 amino acids. Germline loops: CDR1 MNHEY, CDR2 SVGAGI. The CDR3 loop is CASSFTTSRETQYF. CDR3 DNA sequence: TGTGCCAGCAGTTTCACGACTAGCCGGGAGACCCAGTACTTC.

The chain has TRBV30 and TRBJ2-7; tentatively, D is TRBD1 (5 bases). This CDR3 is 15 amino acids long. With 1 base removed from V and 2 bases from J, the gap between germline ends came to 15 bases. In germline, CDR1 is GTSNPN, CDR2 SVGIG (reference sequence). The DNA for the CDR3 is TGTGCCTGGAGTGGGGGCGCCTATGCGACCTACGAGCAGTACTTC. It yields the protein CAWSGGAYATYEQYF.

This chain connects TRBV5-1 to TRBJ1-3, with D uncertain. This CDR3 spans 15 amino acids. Germline CDR1 is SGHRS and CDR2 is YFSETQ. Trimming removed 0 bases at V and 4 bases at J, with 11 bases between. The CDR3 nucleotides are TGCGCCAGCAGCTTGGCCGGGGTGGCCGGAAACACCATATATTTT. Translating it yields CASSLAGVAGNTIYF.

The chain recombines TRBV10-3 with TRBJ2-3; no definite D call. The CDR3 loop spans 14 amino acids. CDR1 and CDR2 from the germline V gene are ENHRY and SYGVKD. Between the trimmed V and J ends, which lost 3 bases and 1 base, there was a span of 8 bases. The CDR3 nucleotides read TGTGCCATCAGTGATCTCGGAGGCACAGATACGCAGTATTTT. Protein: CAISDLGGTDTQYF.

The rearrangement joins TRBV7-2 to TRBJ2-1, with 11 bases that match TRBD2. V dropped 8 bases and J dropped 4; count of bases not matched to a gene: 7. The CDR3 totals 15 residues. CDR1 is SGHTA and CDR2 is FQGNSA in the germline V gene. CDR3: CASCFIAGGYNEQFF. CDR3 in DNA: TGTGCCAGCTGTTTCATAGCGGGGGGGTACAATGAGCAGTTCTTC.

Written as DNA, the CDR3 is TGTGCCAGCAGCCCTCTTTTGGCGGCCACTGAAGCTTTCTTT. Translated, it gives CASSPLLAATEAFF. This chain links TRBV5-4 with TRBJ1-1; D is ambiguous. This CDR3 region has 14 residues. Germline V CDR1 and CDR2: SGHNT, YYREEE (reference sequence). V was clipped by 4 bases and J by 4 bases, with 14 bases between them.

The V gene is TRBV7-9, the J gene TRBJ1-1; no firm D call. Germline V CDR1 and CDR2: SEHNR, FQNEAQ (reference sequence). The CDR3 is made up of 14 amino acids. V lost 0 bases and J 4 bases, leaving 9 bases between the germline ends. The DNA of the CDR3 is TGTGCCAGCAGCTTAGCGCACGGGTTCACTGAAGCTTTCTTT. Protein product: CASSLAHGFTEAFF.

The V gene is TRBV4-1, the J gene TRBJ2-1; the match to TRBD2 covers 8 bases. Germline CDR1 is MGHRA and CDR2 is YSYEKL. With V trimmed by 5 bases and J by 5 bases, 11 bases remained unmatched. The CDR3 covers 16 residues. CDR3 DNA: TGCGCCAGCAGCACCCAGCGGGGGCGATATCACAATGAGCAGTTCTTC. Translation: CASSTQRGRYHNEQFF.

The genes are TRBV7-8 and TRBJ2-7, with TRBD1 matching over 10 bases. The V and J ends lost 2 bases and 1 base, in that order; junction bases with no gene match: 8. Germline V CDR1 and CDR2: SGHVS, FQNEAQ. The CDR3 is made up of 17 amino acids. The CDR3 sequence: CASSLNTGTGASYEQYF. In nucleotides, the CDR3 is TGTGCCAGCAGCTTAAACACCGGGACAGGGGCTTCCTACGAGCAGTACTTC.

DNA for the CDR3: TGTGCCAGCAGTGAGTTCACATCTAACTATGGCTACACCTTC. It translates to CASSEFTSNYGYTF. The J gene is TRBJ1-2, the V gene TRBV2, with D unclear. Germline V gene sequence: CDR1 SNHLY, CDR2 FYNNEI. The CDR3 is 14 residues long. Deletions cut 3 bases from V and 0 bases from J, with 8 bases between.

The chain recombines TRBV7-6 with TRBJ2-1, with TRBD2 matching 10 bases. Trimming cost V 1 base and J 7 bases; bases outside gene matches: 10. The CDR3 loop spans 17 amino acids. The germline CDR1 and CDR2 sequences are SGHVS and FNYEAQ. In nucleotides, the CDR3 is TGTGCCAGCAGCTTAGTGCCTAGCGGGGGCCGGGGTAATGAGCAGTTCTTC. It is translated as CASSLVPSGGRGNEQFF.

In this sample, this clone turned up a few times. The chain couples TRBV4-1 to TRBJ2-5; TRBD2 might be the D (6 bases). TRBJ2-7 explains the end of the DNA better; the J call may be wrong. The CDR3 totals 14 residues. Germline V gene data show CDR1 as MGHRA and CDR2 as YSYEKL. CDR3 in DNA: TGCGCCAGCAGCCAAGGCGGGGCTCCTTACGAGCAGTACTTC. Amino acids: CASSQGGAPYEQYF.

The chain couples TRBV5-1 to TRBJ2-7, with 9 nucleotides matching TRBD2. The CDR3 extends over 15 amino acids. CDR1 is SGHRS, CDR2 YFSETQ, per germline. V lost 0 bases and J lost 4; bases outside the gene matches: 5. The CDR3 nucleotides are TGCGCCAGCAGCTTGGGACTAGCGGATAAATACGAGCAGTACTTC. Amino acid sequence: CASSLGLADKYEQYF.

The V gene is TRBV30, the J gene TRBJ2-3; TRBD1 is a possible D gene (6 bases). The CDR3 sequence is 13 residues long. V lost 1 base to trimming and J lost 8 bases, with 13 bases between them. Looked up from germline, CDR1 is GTSNPN and CDR2 is SVGIG (reference sequence). The CDR3 here is CAWSARIGGTQYF. As DNA, the CDR3 is TGTGCCTGGAGTGCCCGTATAGGGGGTACGCAGTATTTT.

This clone appeared a few times. This chain joins TRBV5-4 and TRBJ2-7, with 7 bases fitting TRBD1. V trimming: 0 bases; J trimming: 6 bases; junction bases outside the gene matches: 15. CDR3 length: 17 residues. Per germline, CDR1 SGHNT and CDR2 YYREEE (reference sequence). This CDR3 is CASSLDPSTGKVCEQYF. The CDR3 bases are TGTGCCAGCAGCTTGGATCCGTCGACAGGGAAAGTATGCGAGCAGTACTTC. Based on the CDR3 plus reference TRBV5-4 and TRBJ2-7, the full variable domain is ETGVTQSPTHLIKTRGQQVTLRCSSQSGHNTVSWYQQALGQGPQFIFQYYREEENGRGNFPPRFSGLQFPNYSSELNVNALELDDSALYLCASSLDPSTGKVCEQYFGPGTRLTVT.

This clone was picked up a small number of times. The V gene is TRBV5-4, the J gene TRBJ1-6; D ambiguous. V gave up 4 bases and J gave up 8 bases, with 19 bases separating them. The length of the CDR3 is 16 residues. CDR1 is SGHNT, CDR2 YYREEE, per germline (reference sequence). As DNA, the CDR3 is TGTGCCAGCAGCCCCGAGGCGGGGAGTCGTCATTCACCCCTCCACTTT. Its translation: CASSPEAGSRHSPLHF. Complete variable domain (other parts from reference TRBV5-4 and TRBJ1-6): ETGVTQSPTHLIKTRGQQVTLRCSSQSGHNTVSWYQQALGQGPQFIFQYYREEENGRGNFPPRFSGLQFPNYSSELNVNALELDDSALYLCASSPEAGSRHSPLHFGNGTRLTVT.